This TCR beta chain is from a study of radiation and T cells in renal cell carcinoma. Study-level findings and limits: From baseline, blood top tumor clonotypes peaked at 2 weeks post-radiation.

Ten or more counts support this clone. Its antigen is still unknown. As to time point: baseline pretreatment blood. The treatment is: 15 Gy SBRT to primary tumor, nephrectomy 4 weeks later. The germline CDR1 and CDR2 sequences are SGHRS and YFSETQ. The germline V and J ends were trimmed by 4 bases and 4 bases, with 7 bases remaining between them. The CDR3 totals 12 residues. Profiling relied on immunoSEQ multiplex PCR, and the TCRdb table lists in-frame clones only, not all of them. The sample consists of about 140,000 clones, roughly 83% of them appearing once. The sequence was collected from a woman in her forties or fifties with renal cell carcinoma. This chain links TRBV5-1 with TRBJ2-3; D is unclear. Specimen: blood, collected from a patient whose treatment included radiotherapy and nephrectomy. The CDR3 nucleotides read TGCGCCAGCAGCCCCGGATCAGATACGCAGTATTTT. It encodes CASSPGSDTQYF.